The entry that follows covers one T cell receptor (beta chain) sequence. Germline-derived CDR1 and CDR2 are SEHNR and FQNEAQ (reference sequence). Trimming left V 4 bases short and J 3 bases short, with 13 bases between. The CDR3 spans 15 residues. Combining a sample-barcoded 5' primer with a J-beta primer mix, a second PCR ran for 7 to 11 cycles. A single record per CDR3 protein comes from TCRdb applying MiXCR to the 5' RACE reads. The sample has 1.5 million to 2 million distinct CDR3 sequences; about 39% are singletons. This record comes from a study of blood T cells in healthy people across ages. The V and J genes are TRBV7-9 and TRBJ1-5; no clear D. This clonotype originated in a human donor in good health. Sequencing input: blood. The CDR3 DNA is TGTGCCAGCAGCTCCTCTCGGTGGGCCAATCAGCCCCAGCATTTT. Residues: CASSSSRWANQPQHF.